Following are 23 T cell receptor beta chains from one sample sequenced in a study of glioma-infiltrating T cells. TCR alpha and beta CDR3 regions were amplified from RNA using iRepertoire nested multiplex PCR. TCRdb passed the multiplex PCR reads through MiXCR, listing each CDR3 protein once. The table shows around 97,000 distinct CDR3 sequences, with around 30% occurring only once. Sequenced sample: glioma tissue, nonneoplastic brain tissue, or PBMCs (not recorded which). The receptors come from a human donor with low-grade glioma or glioblastoma, undergoing nonglioma brain surgery, or in good health (not recorded which).

This chain uses TRBV28 with TRBJ2-7; possible D gene TRBD2, 5 bases. In germline, CDR1 is MDHEN, CDR2 SYDVKM. The V end lost 4 bases, the J end lost 6 bases, and 16 bases lay between the germline ends. The length of the CDR3 is 14 residues. The CDR3 reads CASSSPGTTCEQYF. The CDR3 bases are TGTGCCAGCAGTTCACCGGGAACCACCTGCGAGCAGTACTTC.

V is TRBV4-1 and J is TRBJ2-1, with TRBD2 identical over 10 bases. V was clipped by 4 bases and J by 10 bases; unmatched bases: 13. The CDR3 runs 16 residues. The V gene's germline CDR1 is MGHRA and CDR2 YSYEKL. CDR3 nucleotide sequence: TGCGCCAGCAGCCGGGGGGCTAGCGGGGGCGGTGGGGAGCAGTTCTTC. This encodes CASSRGASGGGGEQFF.

This clonotype was counted between two and nine times. The chain recombines TRBV7-6 with TRBJ2-5, with D perhaps matching TRBD1 (5 bases). CDR1 SGHVS and CDR2 FNYEAQ come from the germline V gene. The CDR3 has 14 amino acids. V was pared by 1 base and J by 5 bases, with 11 bases between. The CDR3 DNA reads TGTGCCAGCAGCTTAGAGGCAGGGTTGGAGACCCAGTACTTC. Encoded protein: CASSLEAGLETQYF.

A word on this clonotype: This may be a read error, as it is one base from a much larger clone. The chain is built from TRBV6-1 and TRBJ1-2; 7 bases map to TRBD1. Germline-derived CDR1 and CDR2 are MNHNS and SASEGT. This CDR3 region has 16 residues. The CDR3 loop reads CASSPQGGPANYGYIF. For the CDR3, the DNA is TGTGCCAGCAGCCCTCAGGGGGGGCCAGCTAACTATGGCTACATCTTC.

The chain carries TRBV7-6 and TRBJ1-6, with 8 nucleotides matching TRBD1. This CDR3 has 14 amino acids. CDR1 and CDR2 (germline): SGHVS, FNYEAQ. J was trimmed by 7 bases and V by 5 bases; bases with no gene match: 4. In DNA, the CDR3 is TGTGCCAGCAGCCAGACAGGGGAAAATTCACCCCTCCACTTT. It codes for CASSQTGENSPLHF.

V gene TRBV20-1 combines with J gene TRBJ2-7; TRBD2 agrees at 7 bases. Germline V gives CDR1 DFQATT, CDR2 SNEGSKA (reference sequence). This CDR3 is 14 amino acids long. The V and J ends lost 1 base and 0 bases, in that order; junction bases with no gene match: 3. The CDR3 DNA reads TGCAGTGCTAGAGGAACGGGGGGCTCCTACGAGCAGTACTTC. Protein sequence: CSARGTGGSYEQYF.

This clonotype was found many times. The V gene is TRBV11-2, the J gene TRBJ1-1; weak D call: TRBD1 (5 bases). Germline CDR1 and CDR2: SGHAT and FQNNGV. This CDR3 spans 15 amino acids. Trimming cost V 0 bases and J 5 bases, with 13 bases left between them. Written as DNA, the CDR3 is TGTGCCAGCAGCTTAGATCTAGGGGAGTCGACTGAAGCTTTCTTT. Its translation is CASSLDLGESTEAFF.

Comment on this clonotype: A read error is possible here, since a much larger clone lies one base away. The chain carries TRBV20-1 and TRBJ1-6; weak D call: TRBD1 (5 bases). Trimming stripped 2 bases from V and 6 bases from J, with 20 bases between. CDR1 and CDR2 (germline): DFQATT, SNEGSKA (reference sequence). The CDR3 length is 17 residues. CDR3 nucleotides: TGCAGTGCTAGAATGTCAGGGCTAACTCTGGGTAATTCACCCCTCCACTTT. Translated: CSARMSGLTLGNSPLHF.

Many counts were recorded for this clonotype. This sequence joins TRBV18 and TRBJ2-7, with TRBD2 as a possible D gene (6 bases). The CDR3 contains 14 residues. V was pared by 2 bases and J by 2 bases, with 10 bases between. The germline CDR1 and CDR2 sequences are KGHSH and LQKENI. CDR3 in DNA: TGTGCCAGCTCACCAGGGGAGGTACCCTACGAGCAGTACTTC. Amino acids: CASSPGEVPYEQYF.

The chain couples TRBV14 to TRBJ2-3; no reliable D call. The CDR3 sequence is 15 residues long. The V end was cut by 5 bases, the J end by 0 bases, with 12 bases between. The germline V gene encodes CDR1 SGHDN and CDR2 FVKESK. CDR3 in DNA: TGTGCCAGCAGCAGGCAGTCCCTCAGCACAGATACGCAGTATTTT. Its translation: CASSRQSLSTDTQYF.

This clonotype has a count of ten or more. The rearrangement uses TRBV20-1 and TRBJ1-5, with 10 bases fitting TRBD1. Germline assignment: CDR1 DFQATT and CDR2 SNEGSKA (reference sequence). CDR3 length: 14 residues. The J segment lost 4 bases and the V segment lost 5 bases, leaving 5 bases of the junction unmatched. This CDR3 reads CSAGTGEGNQPQHF. CDR3 bases: TGCAGTGCTGGGACAGGGGAAGGAAATCAGCCCCAGCATTTT.

The rearrangement joins TRBV28 to TRBJ2-3; possibly TRBD2 for D (6 bases). Germline CDR1 MDHEN, CDR2 SYDVKM. The CDR3 is 15 amino acids. V was trimmed by 8 bases and J by 0 bases, leaving 15 bases between them. CDR3 residues: CASPAGGPSTDTQYF. DNA of the CDR3: TGTGCCAGCCCCGCCGGGGGTCCTAGCACAGATACGCAGTATTTT.

This clonotype occurred a few times. V is TRBV29-1 and J is TRBJ2-5, with D perhaps given as TRBD1 or TRBD2 (6 bases each). Germline V lookup: CDR1 SQVTM, CDR2 ANQGSEA. There are 13 residues in the CDR3. In DNA, the CDR3 is TGCAGGATTAGAACCGGGGGCGACGAGACCCAGTACTTC. It yields the protein CRIRTGGDETQYF.

This clonotype was observed at least ten times. The chain couples TRBV4-3 to TRBJ2-7; D gene ambiguous. Germline lookup yields CDR1 LGHNA and CDR2 YSLEER. Trimming stripped 1 base from V and 7 bases from J, with 17 bases between. This CDR3 has 15 amino acids. The CDR3 region has the DNA TGCGCCAGCAGCCAAGCTGTTCTCAACCTACGAGAGCAGTACTTC. The encoded protein is CASSQAVLNLREQYF.

This clonotype was counted ten times or more. The chain is built from TRBV20-1 and TRBJ2-7, with 8 positions matching TRBD2. V lost 4 bases and J lost 1; bases outside the gene matches: 9. Germline-derived CDR1 and CDR2 are DFQATT and SNEGSKA (reference sequence). This CDR3 has 15 amino acids. CDR3 nucleotide sequence: TGCAGTGCTACTACCGGGAGGGGCACATCCTACGAGCAGTACTTC. It translates to CSATTGRGTSYEQYF.

This clonotype was recorded at least ten times. The chain couples TRBV6-1 to TRBJ2-3; a weak D match, TRBD1 (5 bases). In germline, CDR1 is MNHNS, CDR2 SASEGT. Trimming cost V 6 bases and J 2 bases, with 15 bases left between them. This CDR3 spans 15 amino acids. The CDR3 nucleotides are TGTGCCAGCAGGTCCCTTGGTGGGGCCACAGATACGCAGTATTTT. Its protein product is CASRSLGGATDTQYF.

Remarks on this clonotype: A much larger clone lies one base from this, so it may be a read error. The chain recombines TRBV6-5 with TRBJ1-2; D is undetermined. Trimming stripped 0 bases from V and 4 bases from J, with 12 bases between. The CDR3 has 15 amino acids. Germline V gene data show CDR1 as MNHEY and CDR2 as SVGAGI. CDR3 region: CASSYSQRLSYGYTF. The CDR3 bases are TGTGCCAGCAGTTACTCGCAGAGACTCAGCTATGGCTACACCTTC.

There are many counts of this clonotype. CDR3 nucleotide sequence: TGTGCCAGCGGGAGGGGACCGGACACTGAAGCTTTCTTT. This gives the protein CASGRGPDTEAFF. This chain uses TRBV2 with TRBJ1-1; a weak D match, TRBD1 (5 bases). CDR1 and CDR2 (germline): SNHLY, FYNNEI. This CDR3 has 13 residues. Trimming pared 8 bases from V and 3 bases from J, leaving 13 bases between.

The chain carries TRBV2 and TRBJ2-3; a possible D gene is TRBD1 (6 bases). The V and J ends lost 5 bases and 8 bases respectively, with 20 bases between them. The V gene's germline CDR1 is SNHLY and CDR2 FYNNEI. The CDR3 loop spans 15 amino acids. The CDR3 DNA sequence: TGTGCCAGCAGTTTGACTGCTACAGGGTCGGGTACGCAGTATTTT. It translates to CASSLTATGSGTQYF.

This clonotype has just one count. A much larger clonotype is one base distant, so this may be a read error. The V and J genes are TRBV6-6 and TRBJ1-2, with TRBD1 matching 7 bases. V lost 4 bases to trimming and J lost 5 bases; unmatched junction nucleotides: 10. From germline, CDR1 is MNHNY and CDR2 SVGAGI (reference sequence). The CDR3 extends over 15 amino acids. The DNA for the CDR3 is TGTGCCAGCAGTTTAACTCGACAGGGTTCATATGGCTACACCTTC. It is translated as CASSLTRQGSYGYTF.

The table lists this clonotype with many counts. The chain has TRBV6-6 and TRBJ2-1; D not resolved. V lost 2 bases and J 10 bases, leaving 6 bases between the germline ends. Germline-derived CDR1 and CDR2 are MNHNY and SVGAGI (reference sequence). The CDR3 sequence is 11 residues long. The CDR3 DNA is TGTGCCAGCAGTTACCTGGGGGAGCAGTTCTTC. Protein product: CASSYLGEQFF.

This clonotype was recorded many times. The chain couples TRBV28 to TRBJ2-1; TRBD1 might be the D (6 bases). There are 9 residues in the CDR3. Per germline, CDR1 MDHEN and CDR2 SYDVKM. Trimming cost V 8 bases and J 11 bases, with 7 bases left between them. CDR3 sequence reads: CASGGQQFF. The CDR3, as DNA: TGTGCCAGCGGGGGCCAGCAGTTCTTC.

The gene calls are TRBV2 and TRBJ1-2; D not resolved. Per germline, CDR1 SNHLY and CDR2 FYNNEI. Trimming took 6 bases from V and 2 from J, leaving 10 bases between them. The CDR3 is made up of 13 amino acids. CDR3: CASRLDGNYGYTF. As DNA, the CDR3 is TGTGCCAGCAGACTGGACGGCAACTATGGCTACACCTTC.